This TCR beta chain was documented in a study of regulatory and conventional T cells in RAG deficiency. The study, taken as a whole, reports: In Omenn syndrome, Treg and Tconv repertoires overlapped >85%. Omenn syndrome and CID/AS patients had about 110-fold fewer unique Treg TCR beta sequences, versus about 10-fold elsewhere.

Regulatory T cells were sorted from blood as CD4+ CD25-high CD127-low cells. With 4 bases clipped from V and 2 bases from J, the junction kept 3 bases outside the gene matches. The CDR3 sequence is 13 residues long. Germline V gives CDR1 SGHDT, CDR2 YYEEEE. Data came from immunoSEQ multiplex PCR; TCRdb stores just in-frame clones and leaves some out. The sample comprises under 15,000 clones, roughly 94% of which are singletons, and over 1.2% rests with the top ten. With regard to this clone: The antigen remains unidentified.

These data were also reused for a study on regulatory T cells. That study reports: Amplification used 52 TRBV primers and 13 TRBJ primers. Patient repertoires had restricted TRB V-J pairs and skewed V and J usage, most in Tregs.

This chain links TRBV5-6 with TRBJ2-7; 7 bases align to TRBD1. Sequencing was done on a sample of CD127- CD25+ CD4+ Tregs sorted from blood. The receptor was derived from a human donor in good health. The CDR3 region has the DNA TGTGCCAGCAGCGGGGGACAGACCTACGAGCAGTACTTC. This encodes CASSGGQTYEQYF.